This T cell receptor beta chain was sequenced for a study of shared clonotypes between healthy human individuals. A word on this clone: Its target is not known.

Study outcomes and limitations: A reduction in generation probabilities was seen for non-shared clonotypes relative to those shared by all four donors.

The germline V and J ends were trimmed by 6 bases and 2 bases, with 7 bases remaining between them. The CDR3 covers 12 residues. Germline lookup yields CDR1 MNHNS and CDR2 SASEGT. Method: immunoSEQ multiplex PCR; TCRdb's copy keeps in-frame clones and lacks some. The sample consists of 2 million to 2.5 million clones, almost 96% of them appearing once. The V gene is TRBV6-1, the J gene TRBJ1-1, with a possible D match to TRBD1 (5 bases). The sequence derives from a man between 18 and 29 years old in good health. Source material: naive CD4+ T cells sorted from blood. Subset reported: CD45RA+ positively selected. This CDR3 is CASSGQNTEAFF. The CDR3 region has the DNA TGTGCCAGCAGCGGACAAAACACTGAAGCTTTCTTT.